What follows is one T cell receptor (beta chain) and its context. The antigen is not known. A single record per CDR3 protein comes from TCRdb applying MiXCR to the reads. The table includes around 62,000 distinct CDR3 sequences, around 63% detected once. Germline V CDR1 and CDR2: DFQATT, SNEGSKA (reference sequence). Trimming cost V 5 bases and J 5 bases; bases outside gene matches: 7. This CDR3 is 15 amino acids long. These data are taken from a study of type 1 regulatory T cells. At the level of the study: An in vitro protocol generated T-allo10, a Tr1-enriched, alloantigen-specific CD4 T cell product.

The graft donor-derived T-allo10 cells reportedly recognize host alloantigens, are anergic, and suppress alloantigen-specifically. V usage is TRBV20-1 and J usage is TRBJ2-5, with 14 bases fitting TRBD2. This sequence was found in a human donor in good health. Sequencing was done on a sample of cultured T cells, either the whole culture or a sorted T cell fraction (not recorded which). The subset here: Tr1-enriched cell product generated in vitro against host alloantigens. The CDR3 loop is CSAPTSGRVGETQYF. CDR3 in DNA: TGCAGTGCTCCGACTAGCGGGAGGGTGGGGGAGACCCAGTACTTC.